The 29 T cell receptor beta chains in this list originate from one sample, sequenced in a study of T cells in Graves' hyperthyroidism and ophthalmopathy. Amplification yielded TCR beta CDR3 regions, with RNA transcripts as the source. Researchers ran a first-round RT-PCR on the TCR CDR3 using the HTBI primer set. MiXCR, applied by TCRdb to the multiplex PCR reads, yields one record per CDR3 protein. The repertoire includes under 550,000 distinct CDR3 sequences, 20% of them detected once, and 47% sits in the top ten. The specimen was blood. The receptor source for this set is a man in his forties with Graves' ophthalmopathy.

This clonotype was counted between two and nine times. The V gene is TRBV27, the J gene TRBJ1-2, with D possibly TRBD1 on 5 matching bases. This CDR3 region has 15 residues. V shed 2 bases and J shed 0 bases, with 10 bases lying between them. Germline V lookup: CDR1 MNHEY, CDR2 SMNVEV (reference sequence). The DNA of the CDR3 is TGTGCCAGCAGTTTAGGGACCGACGCTAACTATGGCTACACCTTC. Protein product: CASSLGTDANYGYTF.

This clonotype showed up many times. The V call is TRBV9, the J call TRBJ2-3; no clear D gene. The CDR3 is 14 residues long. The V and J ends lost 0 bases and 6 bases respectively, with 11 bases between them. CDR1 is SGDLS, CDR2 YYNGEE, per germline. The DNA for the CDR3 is TGTGCCAGCAGCGTAGATTCAGGTCTCGATACGCAGTATTTT. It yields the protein CASSVDSGLDTQYF.

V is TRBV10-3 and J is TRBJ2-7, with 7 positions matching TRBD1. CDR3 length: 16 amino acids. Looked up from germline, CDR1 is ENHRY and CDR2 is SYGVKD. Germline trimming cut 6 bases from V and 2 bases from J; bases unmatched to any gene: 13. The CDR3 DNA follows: TGTGCCATCAGACCGGGACAGTATCCTCCCGCCTACGAGCAGTACTTC. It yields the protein CAIRPGQYPPAYEQYF.

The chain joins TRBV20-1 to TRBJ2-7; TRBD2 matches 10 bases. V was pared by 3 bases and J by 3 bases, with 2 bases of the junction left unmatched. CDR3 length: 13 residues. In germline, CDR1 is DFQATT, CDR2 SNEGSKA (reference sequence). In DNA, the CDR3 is TGCAGTGCTAGCCCTAGCGGGAGCTACGAGCAGTACTTC. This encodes CSASPSGSYEQYF.

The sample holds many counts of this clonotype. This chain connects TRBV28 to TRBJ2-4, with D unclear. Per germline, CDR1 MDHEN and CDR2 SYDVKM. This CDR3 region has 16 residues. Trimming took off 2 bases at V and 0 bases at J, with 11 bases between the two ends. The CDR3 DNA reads TGTGCCAGCAGTTTACCAGGAATGATAGCCAAAAACATTCAGTACTTC. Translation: CASSLPGMIAKNIQYF.

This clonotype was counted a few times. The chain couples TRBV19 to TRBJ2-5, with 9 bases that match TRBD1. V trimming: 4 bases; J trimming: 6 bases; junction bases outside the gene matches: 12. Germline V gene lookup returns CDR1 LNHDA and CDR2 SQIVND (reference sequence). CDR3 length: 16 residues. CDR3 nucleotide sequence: TGTGCCAGTAGTACTACCGGGACAGGGACGTTAAAGACCCAGTACTTC. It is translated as CASSTTGTGTLKTQYF.

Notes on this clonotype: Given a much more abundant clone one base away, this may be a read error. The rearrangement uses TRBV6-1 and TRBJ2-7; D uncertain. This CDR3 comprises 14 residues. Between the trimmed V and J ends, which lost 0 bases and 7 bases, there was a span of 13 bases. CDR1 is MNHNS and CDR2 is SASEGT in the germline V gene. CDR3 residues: CASSEAGPTGEQYF. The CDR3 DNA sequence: TGTGCCAGCAGTGAAGCGGGTCCCACTGGGGAGCAGTACTTC.

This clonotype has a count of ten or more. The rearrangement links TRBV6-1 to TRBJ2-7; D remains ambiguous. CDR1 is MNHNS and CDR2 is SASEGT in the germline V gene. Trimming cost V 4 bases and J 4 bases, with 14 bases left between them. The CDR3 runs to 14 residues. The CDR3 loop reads CASSVSRAQYEQYF. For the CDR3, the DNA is TGTGCCAGCAGTGTTAGTAGGGCACAATACGAGCAGTACTTC.

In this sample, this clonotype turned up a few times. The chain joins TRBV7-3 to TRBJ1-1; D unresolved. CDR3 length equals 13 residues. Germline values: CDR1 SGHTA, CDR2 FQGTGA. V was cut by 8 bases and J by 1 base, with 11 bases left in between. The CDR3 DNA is TGTGCCAGCGGAGGCTCTGGGAACACTGAAGCTTTCTTT. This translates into CASGGSGNTEAFF.

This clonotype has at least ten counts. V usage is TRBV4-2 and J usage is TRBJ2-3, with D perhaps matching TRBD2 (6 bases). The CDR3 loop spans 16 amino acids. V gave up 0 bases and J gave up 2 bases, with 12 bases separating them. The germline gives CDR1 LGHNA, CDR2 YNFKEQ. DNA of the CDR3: TGTGCCAGCAGCCAAGATCTCGCGGGATACACAGATACGCAGTATTTT. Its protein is CASSQDLAGYTDTQYF.

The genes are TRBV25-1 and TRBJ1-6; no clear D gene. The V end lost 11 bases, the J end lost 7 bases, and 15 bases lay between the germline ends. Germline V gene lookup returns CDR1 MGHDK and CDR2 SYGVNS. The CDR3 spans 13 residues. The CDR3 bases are TGTGCCGCGAAGGACGGAGGGAATTCACCCCTCCACTTT. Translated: CAAKDGGNSPLHF.

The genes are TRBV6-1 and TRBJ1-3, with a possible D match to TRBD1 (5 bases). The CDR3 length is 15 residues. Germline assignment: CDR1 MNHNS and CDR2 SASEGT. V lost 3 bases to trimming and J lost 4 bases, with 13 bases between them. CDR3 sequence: CASSDPGDQGNTIYF. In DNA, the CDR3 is TGTGCCAGCAGTGACCCGGGGGATCAAGGAAACACCATATATTTT.

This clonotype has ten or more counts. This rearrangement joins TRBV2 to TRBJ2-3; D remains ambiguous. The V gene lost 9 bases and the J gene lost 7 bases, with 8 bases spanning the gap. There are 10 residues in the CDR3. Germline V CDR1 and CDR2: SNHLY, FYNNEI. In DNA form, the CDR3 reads TGTGCCAGTACAGAAAATACGCAGTATTTT. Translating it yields CASTENTQYF. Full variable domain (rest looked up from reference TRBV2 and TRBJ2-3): EPEVTQTPSHQVTQMGQEVILRCVPISNHLYFYWYRQILGQKVEFLVSFYNNEISEKSEIFDDQFSVERPDGSNFTLKIRSTKLEDSAMYFCASTENTQYFGPGTRLTVL.

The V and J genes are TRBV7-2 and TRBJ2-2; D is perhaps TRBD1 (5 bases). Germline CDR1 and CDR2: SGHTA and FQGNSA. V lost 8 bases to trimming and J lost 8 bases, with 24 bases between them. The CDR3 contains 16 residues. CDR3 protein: CASSPPGSLGPGELFF. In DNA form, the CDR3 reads TGTGCCAGCTCACCACCGGGCTCCCTGGGGCCGGGGGAGCTGTTTTTT.

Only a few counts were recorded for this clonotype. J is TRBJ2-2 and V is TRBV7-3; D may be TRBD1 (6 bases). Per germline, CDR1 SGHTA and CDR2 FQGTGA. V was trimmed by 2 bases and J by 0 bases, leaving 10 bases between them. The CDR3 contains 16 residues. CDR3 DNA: TGTGCCAGCAGCTTATTAGGGGGAACGAACACCGGGGAGCTGTTTTTT. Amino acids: CASSLLGGTNTGELFF.

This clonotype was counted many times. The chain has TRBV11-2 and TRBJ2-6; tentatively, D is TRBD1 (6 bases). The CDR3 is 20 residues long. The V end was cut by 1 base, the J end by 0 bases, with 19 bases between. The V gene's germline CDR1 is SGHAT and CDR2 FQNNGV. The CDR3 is CASSLGYTGRLGSGANVLTF. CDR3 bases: TGTGCCAGCAGCTTAGGTTACACAGGGAGATTGGGCTCTGGGGCCAACGTCCTGACTTTC.

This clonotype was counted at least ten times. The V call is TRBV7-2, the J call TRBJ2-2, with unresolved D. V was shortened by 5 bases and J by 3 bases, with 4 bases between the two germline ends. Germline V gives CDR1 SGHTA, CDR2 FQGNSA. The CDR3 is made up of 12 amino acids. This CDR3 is CASSRYTGELFF. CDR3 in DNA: TGTGCCAGCAGCCGTTACACCGGGGAGCTGTTTTTT.

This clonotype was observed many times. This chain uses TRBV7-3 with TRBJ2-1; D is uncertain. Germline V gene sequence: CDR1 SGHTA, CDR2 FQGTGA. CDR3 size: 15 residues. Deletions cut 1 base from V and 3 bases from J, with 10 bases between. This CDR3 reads CASSLSAADYNEQFF. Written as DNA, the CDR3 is TGTGCCAGCAGCTTAAGCGCCGCCGACTACAATGAGCAGTTCTTC. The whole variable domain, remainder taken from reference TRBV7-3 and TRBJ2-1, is GAGVSQTPSNKVTEKGKYVELRCDPISGHTALYWYRQSLGQGPEFLIYFQGTGAADDSGLPNDRFFAVRPEGSVSTLKIQRTERGDSAVYLCASSLSAADYNEQFFGPGTRLTVL.

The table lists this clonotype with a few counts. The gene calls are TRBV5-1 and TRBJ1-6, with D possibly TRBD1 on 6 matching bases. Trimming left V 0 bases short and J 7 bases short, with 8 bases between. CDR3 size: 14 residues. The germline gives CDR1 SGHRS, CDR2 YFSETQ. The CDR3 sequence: CASSLGQDNSPLHF. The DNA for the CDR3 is TGCGCCAGCAGCTTGGGACAGGACAATTCACCCCTCCACTTT.

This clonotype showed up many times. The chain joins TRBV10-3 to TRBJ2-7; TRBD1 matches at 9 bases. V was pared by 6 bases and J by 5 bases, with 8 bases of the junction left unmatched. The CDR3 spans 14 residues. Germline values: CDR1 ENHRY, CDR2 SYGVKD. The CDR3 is CAISPQQGAHEQYF. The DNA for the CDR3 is TGTGCCATCAGCCCCCAACAGGGGGCTCACGAGCAGTACTTC.

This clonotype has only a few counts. The CDR3 nucleotides read TGTGCCGTGACAGGGAGGGAGACCCAGTACTTC. As protein: CAVTGRETQYF. The chain couples TRBV6-1 to TRBJ2-5, with D possibly being TRBD1 (7 bases). The CDR3 consists of 11 residues. Germline V CDR1 and CDR2: MNHNS, SASEGT. V dropped 11 bases and J dropped 5 bases, with 12 bases sitting between them.

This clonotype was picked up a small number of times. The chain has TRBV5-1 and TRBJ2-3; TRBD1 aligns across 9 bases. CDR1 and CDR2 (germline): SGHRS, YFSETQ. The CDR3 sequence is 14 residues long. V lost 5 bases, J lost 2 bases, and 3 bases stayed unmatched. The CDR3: CASRGQGITDTQYF. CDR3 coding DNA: TGCGCCAGCAGAGGACAGGGGATCACAGATACGCAGTATTTT.

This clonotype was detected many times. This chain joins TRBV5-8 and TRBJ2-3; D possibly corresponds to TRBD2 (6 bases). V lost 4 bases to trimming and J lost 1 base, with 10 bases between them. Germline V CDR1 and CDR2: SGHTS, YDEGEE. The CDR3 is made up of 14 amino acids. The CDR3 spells CASSPGLRTDTQYF. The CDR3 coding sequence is TGTGCCAGCAGCCCGGGACTCCGCACAGATACGCAGTATTTT.

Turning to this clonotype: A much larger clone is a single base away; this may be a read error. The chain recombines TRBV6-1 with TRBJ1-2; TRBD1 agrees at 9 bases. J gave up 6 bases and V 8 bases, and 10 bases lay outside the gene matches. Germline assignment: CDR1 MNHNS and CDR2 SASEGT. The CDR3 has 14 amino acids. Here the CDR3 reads CASRYGTGSDGYTF. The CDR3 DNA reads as TGTGCCAGCCGATACGGGACAGGGTCCGATGGCTACACCTTC.

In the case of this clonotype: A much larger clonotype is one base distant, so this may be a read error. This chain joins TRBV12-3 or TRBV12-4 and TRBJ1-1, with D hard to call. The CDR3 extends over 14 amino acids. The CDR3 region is CASSPRLGNTETFF. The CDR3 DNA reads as TGTGCCAGCAGTCCCCGATTGGGGAACACTGAAACTTTCTTT.

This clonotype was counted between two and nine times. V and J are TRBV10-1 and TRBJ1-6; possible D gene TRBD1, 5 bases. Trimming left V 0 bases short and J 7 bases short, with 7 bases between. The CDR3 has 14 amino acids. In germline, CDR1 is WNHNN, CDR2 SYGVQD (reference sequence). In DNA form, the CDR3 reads TGCGCCAGCAGTGAGTCCGGGGGAAATTCACCCCTCCACTTT. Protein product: CASSESGGNSPLHF.

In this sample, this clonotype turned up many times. CDR3 bases: TGTGCCAGCAGCCCAGACAGGGGGTTAAACATTCAGTACTTC. This codes for CASSPDRGLNIQYF. The chain employs TRBV7-2 and TRBJ2-4, with TRBD1 matching 9 bases. CDR1 SGHTA and CDR2 FQGNSA come from the germline V gene. J lost 6 bases, V lost 5 bases, and 5 bases had no gene match. This CDR3 comprises 14 residues.

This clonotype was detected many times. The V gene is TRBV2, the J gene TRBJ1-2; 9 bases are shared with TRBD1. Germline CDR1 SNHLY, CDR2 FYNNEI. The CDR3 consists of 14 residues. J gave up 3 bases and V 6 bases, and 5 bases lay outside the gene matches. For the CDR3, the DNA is TGTGCCAGCAGGGGGGACAGGGCCGACTATGGCTACACCTTC. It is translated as CASRGDRADYGYTF.

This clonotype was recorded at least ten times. The chain's CDR3 is CSARGRQGFTDTQYF. CDR3 sequence (DNA): TGCAGTGCTAGAGGTAGACAGGGATTTACAGATACGCAGTATTTT. V is TRBV20-1 and J is TRBJ2-3, with 7 nucleotides matching TRBD1. The CDR3 contains 15 residues. The germline V gene encodes CDR1 DFQATT and CDR2 SNEGSKA (reference sequence). V was clipped by 1 base and J by 3 bases; unmatched bases: 7.